A single sample is the source of the 22 T cell receptor beta chains below, sequenced in a study of blood T cell repertoires in COVID-19 (dated by TCRdb to 2020 to 2021). Libraries came from the immunoSEQ multiplex PCR assay. TCRdb holds this immuneACCESS table with in-frame rearrangements only. Some clones are missing; in checked studies, unresolved V genes explain under half, and the rest has no known cause. The sample profile shows about 350,000 clones; approximately 89% of them were found once. 3% to 4.5% of the sample goes to the ten largest clones. The sample comprised peripheral blood. The receptors were gathered from a woman aged 60-70 years with COVID-19, enrolled during active disease.

The chain couples TRBV10-1 to TRBJ2-5, with D perhaps TRBD2 (5 bases). Germline V gene data show CDR1 as WNHNN and CDR2 as SYGVQD (reference sequence). Deletions cut 0 bases from V and 2 bases from J, with 10 bases between. The CDR3 is 15 residues long. CDR3 bases: TGCGCCAGCAGTGAGTCGAGGGCCGGACAAGAGACCCAGTACTTC. As protein: CASSESRAGQETQYF.

The chain employs TRBV6-5 and TRBJ2-7; a weak D match, TRBD1 (5 bases). The V gene lost 1 base and the J gene lost 6 bases, with 13 bases spanning the gap. CDR1 MNHEY and CDR2 SVGAGI come from the germline V gene. The CDR3 is 14 amino acids. The CDR3 DNA reads as TGTGCCAGCAGTTACTATCGCTGGGGCGGCGAGCAGTACTTC. The encoded protein is CASSYYRWGGEQYF.

V is TRBV9 and J is TRBJ1-1, with a tentative D call TRBD1 (5 bases). The V gene lost 4 bases and the J gene lost 11 bases, with 21 bases spanning the gap. CDR1 SGDLS and CDR2 YYNGEE come from the germline V gene. The CDR3 contains 14 residues. The CDR3 DNA sequence: TGTGCCAGCAGCCCGCACCAGGGCGTTGGGCATGCTTTCTTT. Translating gives CASSPHQGVGHAFF.

This chain links TRBV6-5 with TRBJ1-1; TRBD1 matches at 8 bases. Trimming took 6 bases from V and 7 from J; bases not matched to a gene: 7. The CDR3 loop spans 13 amino acids. Germline V lookup: CDR1 MNHEY, CDR2 SVGAGI. The CDR3 sequence is CASSTGGRGEAFF. The CDR3 nucleotides are TGTGCCAGCAGCACAGGGGGACGAGGTGAAGCTTTCTTT.

This sequence joins TRBV3-1 (or the pseudogene TRBV3-2) and TRBJ2-3; D might be TRBD2 (6 bases). The CDR3 extends over 17 amino acids. Trimming left V 3 bases short and J 2 bases short, with 18 bases between. Looked up from germline, CDR1 is LGHDT and CDR2 is YNNKEL (reference sequence). The CDR3 nucleotides read TGTGCCAGCAGCCAGGAAGGAGCGGGTTTCGTCACAGATACGCAGTATTTT. Translating it yields CASSQEGAGFVTDTQYF.

The V and J genes are TRBV6-5 and TRBJ2-1; tentative D call: TRBD1 (7 bases). The CDR3 is 14 amino acids. Germline loops: CDR1 MNHEY, CDR2 SVGAGI. The V gene lost 6 bases and the J gene lost 4 bases, with 13 bases spanning the gap. CDR3 nucleotide sequence: TGTGCCAGCAGAACGACAGGGAGGTACAATGAGCAGTTCTTC. It is translated as CASRTTGRYNEQFF.

V usage is TRBV7-3 and J usage is TRBJ1-1, with TRBD1 matching over 11 bases. The V gene's germline CDR1 is SGHTA and CDR2 FQGTGA. After removal of 5 bases from V and 4 bases from J, the junction contained 3 bases not matched to a gene. The CDR3 runs to 14 residues. In nucleotides, the CDR3 is TGTGCCAGCAGCGCGGACAGGGGGCTCACTGAAGCTTTCTTT. Translated: CASSADRGLTEAFF. The variable domain in full, completed from reference TRBV7-3 and TRBJ1-1, reads GAGVSQTPSNKVTEKGKYVELRCDPISGHTALYWYRQSLGQGPEFLIYFQGTGAADDSGLPNDRFFAVRPEGSVSTLKIQRTERGDSAVYLCASSADRGLTEAFFGQGTRLTVV.

In DNA form, the CDR3 reads TGTGCCAGCTCACCTACGGGACAGACCTACTATGGCTACACCTTC. Protein: CASSPTGQTYYGYTF. V is TRBV18 and J is TRBJ1-2, with 7 bases identical to TRBD1. Germline CDR1 KGHSH, CDR2 LQKENI. Trimming took 3 bases from V and 3 from J; bases not matched to a gene: 7. CDR3 size: 15 residues.

CDR3 sequence reads: CASSRSDTSPQHF. The CDR3 DNA reads as TGTGCCAGCTCCCGAAGTGACACGTCTCCCCAGCATTTT. V is TRBV18 and J is TRBJ1-5; no definite D call. Germline CDR1 reads KGHSH; CDR2 reads LQKENI. Trimming removed 6 bases at V and 10 bases at J, with 16 bases between. This CDR3 is built from 13 residues.

V usage is TRBV29-1 and J usage is TRBJ2-4, with unresolved D. CDR3 length: 15 residues. V dropped 0 bases and J dropped 0 bases, with 9 bases sitting between them. The germline V gene has CDR1 SQVTM and CDR2 ANQGSEA. Here the CDR3 DNA reads TGCAGCGTTGAAGAACAGTCTCTAGCCAAAAACATTCAGTACTTC. Translating it yields CSVEEQSLAKNIQYF.

The chain joins TRBV30 to TRBJ2-3, with 9 positions matching TRBD2. The CDR3 consists of 15 residues. With V trimmed by 3 bases and J by 0 bases, 4 bases remained unmatched. Germline-derived CDR1 and CDR2 are GTSNPN and SVGIG (reference sequence). The CDR3 protein is CAWSGTSSSTDTQYF. DNA of the CDR3: TGTGCCTGGAGCGGGACTAGCTCCAGCACAGATACGCAGTATTTT.

This chain uses TRBV19 with TRBJ1-6; D is perhaps TRBD1 (6 bases). CDR1 is LNHDA and CDR2 is SQIVND in the germline V gene (reference sequence). This CDR3 region has 13 residues. V lost 9 bases to trimming and J lost 7 bases, with 13 bases between them. The CDR3 spells CASRRTENSPLHF. The CDR3 DNA reads TGTGCCAGCCGTAGGACAGAGAATTCACCCCTCCACTTT. Full variable domain (remainder filled in from reference TRBV19 and TRBJ1-6): DGGITQSPKYLFRKEGQNVTLSCEQNLNHDAMYWYRQDPGQGLRLIYYSQIVNDFQKGDIAEGYSVSREKKESFPLTVTSAQKNPTAFYLCASRRTENSPLHFGNGTRLTVT.

CDR3 sequence: CASSLLGGGPGRPQHF. The DNA of the CDR3 is TGTGCCAGCAGTTTATTGGGGGGGGGCCCGGGGAGGCCCCAGCATTTT. This chain connects TRBV27 to TRBJ1-5; maybe TRBD1 (6 bases). The CDR3 is 16 amino acids. Trimming pared 1 base from V and 9 bases from J, leaving 19 bases between. Germline-derived CDR1 and CDR2 are MNHEY and SMNVEV (reference sequence).

The chain combines TRBV7-3 with TRBJ2-1; 8 positions match TRBD1. CDR1 and CDR2 (germline): SGHTA, FQGTGA. This CDR3 is built from 15 residues. With 5 bases clipped from V and 7 bases from J, the junction kept 10 bases outside the gene matches. In DNA form, the CDR3 reads TGTGCCAGCAGCCCTAGCCGGACAGGGTTAAATGAGCAGTTCTTC. Its translation is CASSPSRTGLNEQFF.

The rearrangement links TRBV20-1 to TRBJ1-2; D is unclear. Germline CDR1 DFQATT, CDR2 SNEGSKA (reference sequence). Trimming pared 7 bases from V and 3 bases from J, leaving 9 bases between. The length of the CDR3 is 11 residues. CDR3 coding DNA: TGCAGTGTTGCTGAGGACTATGGCTACACCTTC. This sequence encodes CSVAEDYGYTF.

This chain links TRBV7-2 with TRBJ1-4; D remains unclear. The length of the CDR3 is 15 residues. Trimming took off 5 bases at V and 1 base at J, with 11 bases between the two ends. Germline values: CDR1 SGHTA, CDR2 FQGNSA. The CDR3 spells CASSTQPGTNEKLFF. The CDR3 DNA is TGTGCCAGCAGCACCCAACCGGGAACTAATGAAAAACTGTTTTTT.

V is TRBV3-1 (or the pseudogene TRBV3-2) and J is TRBJ2-1; D ambiguous. Germline CDR1 reads LGHDT; CDR2 reads YNNKEL (reference sequence). With 4 bases removed from V and 2 bases from J, the gap between germline ends came to 12 bases. The CDR3 is 15 residues long. CDR3 loop: CASSPNGNPYNEQFF. CDR3 bases: TGTGCCAGCAGCCCGAACGGTAACCCCTACAATGAGCAGTTCTTC.

V usage is TRBV4-2 and J usage is TRBJ1-2; D call uncertain. V was trimmed by 1 base and J by 7 bases, leaving 7 bases between them. This CDR3 spans 12 amino acids. Per germline, CDR1 LGHNA and CDR2 YNFKEQ. This CDR3 reads CASSQVTGGYTF. CDR3 coding DNA: TGTGCCAGCAGCCAAGTTACTGGTGGCTACACCTTC.

The sample holds one count of this clone. The J gene is TRBJ1-2, the V gene TRBV6-1; D might be TRBD1 (5 bases). In germline, CDR1 is MNHNS, CDR2 SASEGT. V lost 2 bases and J 8 bases, leaving 15 bases between the germline ends. The CDR3 contains 14 residues. CDR3 protein: CASSEKRTGRGYTF. The CDR3 DNA sequence: TGTGCCAGCAGTGAAAAGAGAACAGGACGGGGCTACACCTTC.

V gene TRBV7-2 combines with J gene TRBJ1-5; D is uncertain. The CDR3 length is 15 residues. Germline values: CDR1 SGHTA, CDR2 FQGNSA. V shed 2 bases and J shed 2 bases, with 10 bases lying between them. CDR3 amino acids: CASSLKRVGNQPQHF. The CDR3 DNA is TGTGCCAGCAGCTTAAAGAGGGTAGGCAATCAGCCCCAGCATTTT.

The V gene is TRBV7-2, the J gene TRBJ1-6; no reliable D call. This CDR3 is 15 amino acids long. Germline V gives CDR1 SGHTA, CDR2 FQGNSA. Trimming stripped 1 base from V and 12 bases from J, with 16 bases between. CDR3 residues: CASSLGTRAFLPLHF. As DNA, the CDR3 is TGTGCCAGCAGCTTAGGGACGAGGGCCTTTTTACCCCTCCACTTT.

The chain recombines TRBV10-3 with TRBJ1-2; D gene unclear. The germline V and J ends were trimmed by 4 bases and 1 base, with 7 bases remaining between them. Germline lookup yields CDR1 ENHRY and CDR2 SYGVKD. The CDR3 is made up of 13 amino acids. The CDR3 DNA is TGTGCCATCAGTGTAGTAGATAACTATGGCTACACCTTC. It translates to CAISVVDNYGYTF.